The TCR beta chain under discussion was sequenced for a study of CD8+ T cells in alopecia areata. CDR3 length: 14 residues. Germline V CDR1 and CDR2: MNHEY, SVGAGI. V was shortened by 6 bases and J by 5 bases, with 16 bases between the two germline ends. The treatment: oral pan-JAK inhibitor, 5-10 mg twice daily. Cell sorting was applied to PBMCs, and CD4+ and CD8+ T cells were collected. After isolation, RNA underwent reverse transcription to generate cDNA as the sequencing template. Assay: immunoSEQ multiplex PCR; the TCRdb copy retains only in-frame clones and omits some. The table includes around 290,000 clones, 58% detected once.

V usage is TRBV6-5 and J usage is TRBJ1-2, with a weak D call TRBD1 (6 bases). Specimen: CD4+ T cells sorted from blood, collected at week 24, from a patient treated with tofacitinib. This sequence originates from a human donor with alopecia areata. The CDR3 loop is CASSEDRSPYGYTF. CDR3 in DNA: TGTGCCAGCAGCGAGGACAGAAGCCCTTATGGCTACACCTTC.